These T cell receptor beta chains were read from a single sample in a study of shared clonotypes between healthy human individuals. The repertoire was sequenced with immunoSEQ multiplex PCR; TCRdb's copy has only in-frame clones and lacks some. The sample lists some 2.4 million clones; 90% to 95% were seen once. Sequences were obtained from naive CD4+ T cells from PBMCs. These receptor sequences come from a young man in good health. Some clones in this sample may be carry-over from other donors' samples. The CDR3 runs from the conserved cysteine through the conserved F or W. The D gene is left open where the match is weak. The size of a clone is reported for some rows only, either as once, few or many, or as a class for expanded clones.

DNA: TGTGCCAGCAGGGGACAGTCATTCTACGAGCAGTACTTC
CDR3: CASRGQSFYEQYF
D: TRBD1
J: TRBJ2-7
V: TRBV11-2
size: NA

DNA: TGTGCCAGCAGTGTAAACCAGGGGGCCCCTCAGCCCCAGCATTTT
CDR3: CASSVNQGAPQPQHF
D: TRBD1
J: TRBJ1-5
V: TRBV6-1
size: NA

DNA: TGTGCCAGCAGTTTAAGGACAGGGGCTTATAGGCAGTTCTTC
CDR3: CASSLRTGAYRQFF
D: TRBD1
J: TRBJ2-1
V: TRBV28
size: once

DNA: TGTGCCAGCAGTTTCCCTAGCGGGAACACAGATACGCAGTATTTT
CDR3: CASSFPSGNTDTQYF
D: TRBD2
J: TRBJ2-3
V: TRBV28
size: NA

DNA: TGTGCCAGCAGTGAATTAAGAGGGGAGACCCAGTACTTC
CDR3: CASSELRGETQYF
D: NA
J: TRBJ2-5
V: TRBV25-1
size: NA

DNA: TGTGCCAGCAGTTTTGACAGCTCCTACAATGAGCAGTTCTTC
CDR3: CASSFDSSYNEQFF
D: NA
J: TRBJ2-1
V: TRBV2
size: NA

DNA: TGTGCCAGCAGCCTACTACAGGAAAATCAGCCCCAGCATTTT
CDR3: CASSLLQENQPQHF
D: NA
J: TRBJ1-5
V: TRBV7-8
size: NA

DNA: TGTGCCAGCAGGGTCTTTAGCAATCAGCCCCAGCATTTT
CDR3: CASRVFSNQPQHF
D: NA
J: TRBJ1-5
V: TRBV2
size: NA

DNA: TGTGCCAGTAGTTTGACTAGCGGGAGGAAGACGCAGTATTTT
CDR3: CASSLTSGRKTQYF
D: TRBD2
J: TRBJ2-3
V: TRBV19
size: NA

DNA: TGTGCCAGCAGTGAAGCGGGGCGGCCTAATTCACCCCTCCACTTT
CDR3: CASSEAGRPNSPLHF
D: NA
J: TRBJ1-6
V: TRBV2
size: NA

DNA: TGCGCCAGCAGCCAGACAGCAGGACAGGGGGCACGGCAGCCCCAGCATTTT
CDR3: CASSQTAGQGARQPQHF
D: TRBD1
J: TRBJ1-5
V: TRBV4-1
size: NA

DNA: TGTGCCAGCAGTTTGGACAGGGCGACCTACGAGCAGTACTTC
CDR3: CASSLDRATYEQYF
D: TRBD1
J: TRBJ2-7
V: TRBV6-6
size: NA

DNA: TGTGCCAGCTCATCGAGCTCCTACGAGCAGTACTTC
CDR3: CASSSSSYEQYF
D: NA
J: TRBJ2-7
V: TRBV18
size: NA

DNA: TGTGCCAGCAGTCTCGGACCCACAGATACGCAGTATTTT
CDR3: CASSLGPTDTQYF
D: NA
J: TRBJ2-3
V: TRBV7-3
size: NA

DNA: TGTGCCAGCAGTGGTCTAGCGGGAGGTGTGTGGCAGTTCTTC
CDR3: CASSGLAGGVWQFF
D: TRBD2
J: TRBJ2-1
V: TRBV28
size: NA

DNA: TGCGCCAGCAGCTTGGCCGGGCATAGCAATCAGCCCCAGCATTTT
CDR3: CASSLAGHSNQPQHF
D: NA
J: TRBJ1-5
V: TRBV5-1
size: NA

DNA: TGTGCCAGCAGCTTATCCATGCCCAGGGGGCTTGGGGCCAACGTCCTGACTTTC
CDR3: CASSLSMPRGLGANVLTF
D: TRBD1
J: TRBJ2-6
V: TRBV7-2
size: NA

DNA: TGTGCCAGCAGTCCCCCGGGAGGGCTCTCCTACGAGCAGTACTTC
CDR3: CASSPPGGLSYEQYF
D: TRBD2
J: TRBJ2-7
V: TRBV28
size: NA

DNA: TGCGCCAGCAGCGGCGTGCTAGAGACCCAGTACTTC
CDR3: CASSGVLETQYF
D: NA
J: TRBJ2-5
V: TRBV5-1
size: NA

DNA: TGTGCCAGCAGCTTGGACCCTCACCGCGGCATGAACACTGAAGCTTTCTTT
CDR3: CASSLDPHRGMNTEAFF
D: NA
J: TRBJ1-1
V: TRBV13
size: NA

DNA: TGTGCCAGCAGAGGGGACAGGGAGAATTCACCCCTCCACTTT
CDR3: CASRGDRENSPLHF
D: TRBD1
J: TRBJ1-6
V: TRBV5-4
size: NA

DNA: TGTGCCAGCAGCATTGCAGGGTCGGTGCGAGAAGGCTACACCTTC
CDR3: CASSIAGSVREGYTF
D: NA
J: TRBJ1-2
V: TRBV2
size: NA

DNA: TGTGCCAGCAGGGAGAAACAGGGGGTGGACACTGAAGCTTTCTTT
CDR3: CASREKQGVDTEAFF
D: TRBD1
J: TRBJ1-1
V: TRBV2
size: NA

DNA: TGCAGCGTACTCCGGGACGGCTATGGCTACACCTTC
CDR3: CSVLRDGYGYTF
D: NA
J: TRBJ1-2
V: TRBV29-1
size: NA

DNA: TGTGCCAGCGAGGGCTCTGGGGCCAACGTCCTGACTTTC
CDR3: CASEGSGANVLTF
D: NA
J: TRBJ2-6
V: TRBV28
size: NA

DNA: TGCGCCAGCAGCCATCCCGGGCAGGGGATCTACGAGCAGTACTTC
CDR3: CASSHPGQGIYEQYF
D: NA
J: TRBJ2-7
V: TRBV4-1
size: NA

DNA: TGTGCCTGGAGAGCTAGCGTCACCTTAGGGGAGCAGTTCTTC
CDR3: CAWRASVTLGEQFF
D: NA
J: TRBJ2-1
V: TRBV30
size: NA

DNA: TGTGCCAGCAGTGAAACGCTGATCGGCAATCAGCCCCAGCATTTT
CDR3: CASSETLIGNQPQHF
D: NA
J: TRBJ1-5
V: TRBV2
size: once

DNA: TGTGCCAGCTCACTCGAAAACCGAGGTTCTGAAGCTTTCTTT
CDR3: CASSLENRGSEAFF
D: NA
J: TRBJ1-1
V: TRBV18
size: NA

DNA: TGTGCCAGTAGTATAGATCCGTCCTACGAGCAGTACTTC
CDR3: CASSIDPSYEQYF
D: NA
J: TRBJ2-7
V: TRBV19
size: NA

DNA: TGCGCCAGCAGCCCACAGTATTCCTCCTACAATGAGCAGTTCTTC
CDR3: CASSPQYSSYNEQFF
D: NA
J: TRBJ2-1
V: TRBV5-1
size: NA

DNA: TGTGCCAGCAGCTTTTGGGAATCTAGCACAGATACGCAGTATTTT
CDR3: CASSFWESSTDTQYF
D: NA
J: TRBJ2-3
V: TRBV7-2
size: NA

DNA: TGTGCCAGCAGCCAAGAGGTCACCTCGATAACCGGGGAGCTGTTTTTT
CDR3: CASSQEVTSITGELFF
D: NA
J: TRBJ2-2
V: TRBV4-2
size: NA

DNA: TGCGCCAGCAGCCGAGGGGGAGGGGGTCAGCCCCAGCATTTT
CDR3: CASSRGGGGQPQHF
D: NA
J: TRBJ1-5
V: TRBV5-1
size: NA

DNA: TGCAGTGCGGAACTAGGCGATGAGCAGTTCTTC
CDR3: CSAELGDEQFF
D: NA
J: TRBJ2-1
V: TRBV20-1
size: NA

DNA: TGTGCCATCAGTCCGGCGGGGCGAAGCTACACCTTC
CDR3: CAISPAGRSYTF
D: NA
J: TRBJ1-2
V: TRBV10-3
size: NA

DNA: TGTGCCAGCAGTGGCCAGGGGAACAATGAGCAGTTCTTC
CDR3: CASSGQGNNEQFF
D: NA
J: TRBJ2-1
V: TRBV6-1
size: NA

DNA: TGTGCCAGTAGTATACCGGGACAGGGGACAGATACGCAGTATTTT
CDR3: CASSIPGQGTDTQYF
D: TRBD1
J: TRBJ2-3
V: TRBV19
size: NA

DNA: TGTGCCAGCAGTCTTCTCGGTGCAGGGATGAATGAGCAGTTCTTC
CDR3: CASSLLGAGMNEQFF
D: NA
J: TRBJ2-1
V: TRBV7-2
size: NA

DNA: TGTGCCAGCTCACCTTTACAGGGATTCGAGACCCAGTACTTC
CDR3: CASSPLQGFETQYF
D: NA
J: TRBJ2-5
V: TRBV18
size: once

DNA: TGTGCCAGCAGGCTAGGACAGGGATTCAAAAACATTCAGTACTTC
CDR3: CASRLGQGFKNIQYF
D: TRBD1
J: TRBJ2-4
V: TRBV2
size: NA

DNA: TGTGCCAGCAGTTACTCGCCGTCTAGTGGGGAGACCCAGTACTTC
CDR3: CASSYSPSSGETQYF
D: NA
J: TRBJ2-5
V: TRBV6-6
size: once

DNA: TGTGCCAGTAGTATTTGGTCACGGGGGCGAAACAATGAGCAGTTCTTC
CDR3: CASSIWSRGRNNEQFF
D: NA
J: TRBJ2-1
V: TRBV19
size: NA

DNA: TGCGCCAGCAGCTTGGCCGGGTCGAACACTGAAGCTTTCTTT
CDR3: CASSLAGSNTEAFF
D: NA
J: TRBJ1-1
V: TRBV5-1
size: few

DNA: TGTGCCAGCAGCTTAGTGGGACAGATGAACACTGAAGCTTTCTTT
CDR3: CASSLVGQMNTEAFF
D: TRBD1
J: TRBJ1-1
V: TRBV7-8
size: NA

DNA: TGTGCCAGCAGTTACTCGAATGAGAACGAGCAGTACTTC
CDR3: CASSYSNENEQYF
D: NA
J: TRBJ2-7
V: TRBV6-5
size: NA

DNA: TGCGCCAGCGCCCCTGGGACCGTAGCTAGCACAGATACGCAGTATTTT
CDR3: CASAPGTVASTDTQYF
D: NA
J: TRBJ2-3
V: TRBV5-1
size: once

DNA: TGTGCCAGCAGTTCACTCGTCGCCGGCAACACCGGGGAGCTGTTTTTT
CDR3: CASSSLVAGNTGELFF
D: NA
J: TRBJ2-2
V: TRBV27
size: NA

DNA: TGTGCCAGCGTCCCCCAGGGAGGACCTTACCTCTCCTACGAGCAGTACTTC
CDR3: CASVPQGGPYLSYEQYF
D: NA
J: TRBJ2-7
V: TRBV28
size: NA

DNA: TGTGCCAGTAGTAAGTCGGGGGACACTGAAGCTTTCTTT
CDR3: CASSKSGDTEAFF
D: NA
J: TRBJ1-1
V: TRBV19
size: NA

DNA: TGTGCCAGCAGCTTTAGGTTTGTCACTGAAGCTTTCTTT
CDR3: CASSFRFVTEAFF
D: NA
J: TRBJ1-1
V: TRBV5-6
size: once

DNA: TGCGCCAGCAGCCTTGGGCTCCGCTACACCTTC
CDR3: CASSLGLRYTF
D: NA
J: TRBJ1-2
V: TRBV5-1
size: NA

DNA: TGTGCCAGCAGCCCCCACCGGGGGACTGAAGCTTTCTTT
CDR3: CASSPHRGTEAFF
D: NA
J: TRBJ1-1
V: TRBV7-2
size: NA

DNA: TGCGCCAGCAGCAACCCGGGACACAATTCACCCCTCCACTTT
CDR3: CASSNPGHNSPLHF
D: NA
J: TRBJ1-6
V: TRBV4-1
size: NA

DNA: TGTGCCAGCTCCGGCCCAGTAGGACAGGGAGGGAATGAGCAGTTCTTC
CDR3: CASSGPVGQGGNEQFF
D: NA
J: TRBJ2-1
V: TRBV18
size: NA